This record concerns one T cell receptor beta chain sequence. This clonotype was seen repeatedly, ten times or more. Its target antigen remains unknown. Within one base of it there is no much larger clone, and no base qualities were kept. The sample originates from a study of T cells in Graves' hyperthyroidism and ophthalmopathy (dated by TCRdb to the late 2010s). Broadly, across the study: Peripheral blood samples were taken at the time of initial diagnosis, prior to any treatment. TCR V-J signatures able to tell the groups apart were searched for in a discovery cohort of 90 to 100 patients, of whom over 40 had Graves' ophthalmopathy and roughly 57 had stable Graves' hyperthyroidism. Prospective prediction of ophthalmopathy was tested in an independent validation cohort of about 19 hyperthyroidism patients and 15 to 17 patients who later progressed to ophthalmopathy. The roughly 100 discovery patients were randomly divided into training and test sets at a 7:3 ratio. Thyroid tissue and blood T-cell repertoires from more than five Graves' hyperthyroidism patients were also compared in the study. Once sampling was done, hyperthyroidism patients were given methimazole at a starting dose of 30 mg daily, whereas ophthalmopathy patients were given high-dose intravenous methylprednisolone. TCR Vbeta CDR3 sequencing of some 140 peripheral blood samples (fewer than 45 ophthalmopathy, about 75 hyperthyroidism and around 17 progressor patients) is reported in the paper. What the work shows at the level of the full study, not this receptor alone: Sample size was not statistically predetermined, and blinding of investigators to group allocation was not performed. In validation, the model predicted progression to ophthalmopathy a median of roughly 6.5 months before onset, with about 71% sensitivity and more than 72% specificity. Blood samples also contained most of the expanded thyroid clonotypes (frequency above 0.001), which suggests that blood repertoires may reflect thyroid immune responses. In cross-validation, a model built on a 13 V-J signature told ophthalmopathy apart from stable hyperthyroidism with under 90% sensitivity and roughly 81% specificity, and in testing the same model reached 80%/75%.

Graves' hyperthyroidism was defined as stable when no progression to ophthalmopathy occurred over 18 months of follow-up. Hyperthyroidism patients were newly diagnosed, had a disease duration of under 2 months, and were aged 18 to 65 years. Any patient with an uncontrolled infection, another autoimmune disease, pregnancy or lactation was excluded. Diagnoses were based on clinical symptoms, serum thyroxine and TRAb, thyroid ultrasound and orbital computed tomography. PBMCs were separated from under 11 ml of fresh peripheral blood using Ficoll-Paque density gradient centrifugation. Trizol reagent was used to extract total RNA, and RNA quality was then checked on an Agilent 2100 Bioanalyzer. The TCR beta CDR3 regions were amplified from RNA transcripts. For the first round of RT-PCR on the TCR CDR3, the HTBI primer set was used together with the Qiagen OneStep RT-PCR kit. Libraries were constructed in a second round of multiplex PCR, after which size selection and purification were performed. Sequencing of the libraries was done on an Illumina HiSeq2000 using paired-end 100 bp reads. The authors' pipeline ran thus. SOAPnuke was used to process the raw data, throwing out any read that contained adapters or uncalled bases, had a mean Phred below 15, or lacked an exact constant-primer or identifier match. COPE v1.2.5 was used to merge high-quality paired reads, and clonotypes were defined as unique nucleotide sequences. MiTCR v1.1 was used to align the clonotypes against IMGT TRBV, TRBD and TRBJ reference segments. The analysis was restricted to V-J combinations with a frequency above 0.0001, which together covered roughly 99% of the repertoires. A TCS score was defined as the ratio between F50 (clonal expansion) and ExV (chaos), using BLOSUM62-based TCRdist between CDR3 peptides within each V-J. Welch's t-statistics and random forest reduced roughly 530 V-J features to 13, which were used in a naive Bayes classifier (R e1071). TCRdb reanalyzed the raw reads on its own, using fastp at Q25 for trimming and MiXCR for clone calling, and kept in-frame beta chains. Rows are unified per CDR3 protein, each entry keeping the most common DNA and genes. These V and J calls derive from TCRdb rather than the authors' analysis. The sample contains about 560,000 distinct CDR3 sequences, 16% of them found a single time. Together, the top ten hold about 20% of the sample.

The germline V gene gives CDR1 as MDHEN and CDR2 as SYDVKM. Trimming costs V 6 bases and J 3 bases, and their ends lie 14 bases apart. CDR3 length: 14 amino acids, cysteine to phenylalanine. Only the CDR3 part of the read is kept: 42 bases, read in frame from the first base. This sequence originates from a woman aged 18-35 years with Graves' hyperthyroidism. This chain joins TRBV28 to TRBJ1-1; a tentative D call is TRBD1 (5 bases match). Sequencing input: blood. The CDR3: CASSPPGRDTEAFF. The DNA is as follows: TGTGCCAGCAGCCCTCCGGGACGGGACACTGAAGCTTTCTTT. Extended through the reference TRBV28 and TRBJ1-1 proteins, this CDR3 yields the full variable domain: DVKVTQSSRYLVKRTGEKVFLECVQDMDHENMFWYRQDPGLGLRLIYFSYDVKMKEKGDIPEGYSVSREKKERFSLILESASTNQTSMYLCASSPPGRDTEAFFGQGTRLTVV.